This TCR beta chain was captured in a study of long-term antiretroviral therapy in people with HIV. Points from the study as a whole: The range of CDR3 lengths in HIV repertoires proved narrower than that found in controls. The data indicate that diversity increased after ART but remained below transplant donor controls. Blood specimens, gathered between about 2003 and 2018, were possibly obtained under older ART regimens.

Survey-level resolution applied to immunoSEQ assay v3.0. TCRdb's copy holds only in-frame clones and misses some; the assay was immunoSEQ multiplex PCR. The table has nearly 25,000 clones, around three quarters seen once; the top ten hold about 9.1%. The length of the CDR3 is 17 residues. The V gene's germline CDR1 is SGHTA and CDR2 FQGNSA. V was cut by 5 bases and J by 1 base, with 20 bases left in between. As for this clone: What it binds is not known.

This TCR was recovered from a woman aged 40-49 years with HIV. The J gene is TRBJ1-1, the V gene TRBV7-2; TRBD1 might be the D (5 bases). Here the sequenced sample was unsorted PBMCs, taken 1.2 years after starting antiretroviral therapy. The DNA for the CDR3 is TGTGCCAGCAGCGACGCCAGGGTTTGGGGTTCGAACACTGAAGCTTTCTTT. Its translation is CASSDARVWGSNTEAFF.